The 6 T cell receptor beta chains given below trace back to one sample, sequenced in a study of blood T cell repertoires in COVID-19. Profiling relied on immunoSEQ multiplex PCR, and the TCRdb table lists in-frame clones only, not all of them. The sample contains 350,000 to 450,000 clones, approximately 91% of which appear only once. The sequenced sample consisted of PBMCs or T cells enriched from blood (not recorded which). The receptors here all came from a woman aged 40 to 49 who had been exposed to COVID-19.

Note on this clone: Other DNA sequences in the same sample also yield this CDR3. The gene calls are TRBV5-1 and TRBJ1-4; D remains ambiguous. V lost 0 bases and J 2 bases, leaving 5 bases between the germline ends. The CDR3 covers 14 residues. CDR1 is SGHRS, CDR2 YFSETQ, per germline. CDR3 amino acids: CASSLESTNEKLFF. In DNA, the CDR3 is TGCGCCAGCAGCTTGGAGAGTACTAATGAAAAACTGTTTTTT.

The J gene is TRBJ2-3, the V gene TRBV25-1, with 7 bases aligning to TRBD2. The CDR3 consists of 17 residues. The germline CDR1 and CDR2 sequences are MGHDK and SYGVNS. V was clipped by 2 bases and J by 6 bases; unmatched bases: 14. In DNA form, the CDR3 reads TGTGCCAGCAGTGAACCCCCCTCAGGACTAGTGGGGGATACGCAGTATTTT. Translated, it gives CASSEPPSGLVGDTQYF.

This clone was seen a single time. The J gene is TRBJ1-1, the V gene TRBV25-1; perhaps TRBD1 as D (6 bases). Trimming cost V 3 bases and J 11 bases, with 13 bases left between them. CDR1 is MGHDK and CDR2 is SYGVNS in the germline V gene. This CDR3 is 12 amino acids long. CDR3: CASSDIDTGAFF. The CDR3 DNA follows: TGTGCCAGCAGTGACATTGACACAGGGGCTTTCTTT.

The sample holds one count of this clone. The V and J genes are TRBV6-4 and TRBJ1-1; D gene uncertain. V was cut by 0 bases and J by 5 bases, with 13 bases left in between. CDR3 length: 15 residues. Germline CDR1 MRHNA, CDR2 SNTAGT. CDR3 region: CASSDSALPRTEAFF. The CDR3 coding sequence is TGTGCCAGCAGTGACTCGGCACTTCCTAGGACTGAAGCTTTCTTT.

This clone was seen a handful of times. Here the CDR3 DNA reads TGTGCCAGTAGTATACAGGCGGGGTTCGGGCCCGCCGGATTCACCTTC. This codes for CASSIQAGFGPAGFTF. The chain has TRBV19 and TRBJ1-2; no reliable D call. Per germline, CDR1 LNHDA and CDR2 SQIVND (reference sequence). The ends were cut back, 2 bases at V and 13 bases at J, with 26 bases in the middle. The CDR3 has 16 residues.

This sequence joins TRBV6-5 and TRBJ1-1; TRBD1 is a possible D gene (5 bases). The CDR3 sequence is 15 residues long. The germline V gene encodes CDR1 MNHEY and CDR2 SVGAGI. Between the trimmed V and J ends, which lost 1 base and 5 bases, there was a span of 14 bases. CDR3 bases: TGTGCCAGCAGTTACTGGGGGGAAGGAGGGACTGAAGCTTTCTTT. It is translated as CASSYWGEGGTEAFF.